The rows below give T cell receptor beta chains drawn from one sample of a study of CD8 T cells in ankylosing spondylitis. TCRdb fed the 5' RACE reads into MiXCR, producing one record per CDR3 protein. The sample carries about 340,000 distinct CDR3 sequences, roughly 14% recorded once. Sequenced sample: blood, either unsorted or a sorted T cell fraction (not recorded which). The receptors shown here come from a male donor with ankylosing spondylitis or in good health (not recorded which). CDR3s leave out the opening cysteine and the closing phenylalanine or tryptophan. Fields, in order: V gene, CDR3 protein.

V: TRBV20-1
CDR3: SARVWGYQETQY

V: TRBV5-1
CDR3: ASSFGSGRQETQY

V: TRBV10-3
CDR3: AISGRDSGDTEAF

V: TRBV10-3
CDR3: AISQGVDTQY

V: TRBV30
CDR3: AWSDSRWEQF

V: TRBV5-1
CDR3: ASSTGLAGEGEQF

V: TRBV6-5
CDR3: ASSYRVLGADTQY

V: TRBV4-2
CDR3: ASSTDTQY

V: TRBV12-3/TRBV12-4
CDR3: ASSSDRLSNQPQH

V: TRBV3-1
CDR3: ASSYKRNNEQF

V: TRBV20-1
CDR3: SAREGQGAWNTEAF

V: TRBV6-1
CDR3: ASRKETGGRPQH

V: TRBV12-3/TRBV12-4
CDR3: ASSLTSGRNNEQF

V: TRBV15
CDR3: ATSYGTSGAGELF

V: TRBV4-1
CDR3: ASSQGRGVGQPQH

V: TRBV7-9
CDR3: ASSLGTGLEDTQY

V: TRBV11-2
CDR3: ASSSTTSTDTQY

V: TRBV2
CDR3: ASRTRVAGYT

V: TRBV12-3/TRBV12-4
CDR3: ASSPLGLAGGETQY

V: TRBV7-8
CDR3: ASSLGLQSNEQF

V: TRBV29-1
CDR3: SVPQPSTGEQF

V: TRBV5-1
CDR3: ASSLEGGSSYNEQF

V: TRBV5-1
CDR3: ASSPEGAGTEAF

V: TRBV30
CDR3: AWSVSTLETQY

V: TRBV7-8
CDR3: ASSLPAGSLNTEAF

V: TRBV4-1
CDR3: ASSQAGDFWAYEQY

V: TRBV30
CDR3: AWSVSGERGAQY

V: TRBV9
CDR3: ASSVGGQVYGYT

V: TRBV12-3/TRBV12-4
CDR3: ASTNRTGAGYT

V: TRBV7-9
CDR3: ASSQPPSGVYNEQF

V: TRBV14
CDR3: ASSLLTWGEGYT

V: TRBV7-9
CDR3: ASSPGQGASGYGYT

V: TRBV14
CDR3: ASSRTGGFPYEQY

V: TRBV7-2
CDR3: ASSPQGAANTGELF

V: TRBV19
CDR3: ASSIRDRAEAF

V: TRBV12-3/TRBV12-4
CDR3: ASSRGLAKNIQY

V: TRBV29-1
CDR3: SGQGGGGYT

V: TRBV2
CDR3: ASEGRGETQY

V: TRBV10-3
CDR3: AISGRGESYT

V: TRBV5-1
CDR3: ASSLTIAGGGETQY

V: TRBV3-1
CDR3: ASSQPFLRQGAFGYT

V: TRBV29-1
CDR3: SARRDESPYNEQF

V: TRBV20-1
CDR3: SAVDSKNTEAF